This T cell receptor beta chain was sequenced for a study of neurological immune-mediated disorders. This clonotype was seen at least ten times. Per the germline V gene, CDR1 is SGHRS and CDR2 is YFSETQ. V lost 1 base to trimming and J lost 6 bases, with 20 bases between them. The CDR3 is 17 amino acids. Noted time point: longitudinal time-point 3. TCRdb re-called the 5' RACE reads through MiXCR, storing one row per CDR3 protein. Of some 80,000 distinct CDR3 sequences listed, 3.5% to 4.5% are singletons. Sequencing was done on a sample of PBMCs. The receptor was isolated from an older woman with multiple sclerosis. This chain uses TRBV5-1 with TRBJ2-1, with D possibly TRBD2 on 5 matching bases. CDR3 nucleotide sequence: TGCGCCAGCAGCTTGAGTTTAGGCGGGTTTAACCTCAATGAGCAGTTCTTC. As protein: CASSLSLGGFNLNEQFF.